The 7 T cell receptor beta chains below all came from one sample that was sequenced in a study of identifying expanded T cells in peripheral blood. TCRdb's copy holds only in-frame clones and misses some; the assay was immunoSEQ multiplex PCR. Of approximately 90,000 clones detected, more than 75% appear once; the ten largest clones hold roughly 5.3%. The source material was blood. All receptors derive from a person aged 18 to 69 in good health.

The chain combines TRBV6-5 with TRBJ2-3; 7 bases match TRBD1. Unmatched junction bases numbered 9, after V lost 5 bases and J lost 4 bases. This CDR3 has 15 amino acids. Germline V gene data show CDR1 as MNHEY and CDR2 as SVGAGI. CDR3 sequence: CASSRQGLLSDTQYF. The CDR3 DNA is TGTGCCAGCAGTCGACAGGGTCTCTTATCAGATACGCAGTATTTT.

This clone was counted once. CDR3 protein: CASFVPGGNEQFF. The CDR3 coding sequence is TGTGCCAGCTTCGTTCCTGGGGGCAATGAGCAGTTCTTC. The V call is TRBV7-9, the J call TRBJ2-1; D possibly uses TRBD1 or TRBD2 (5 bases each). V was clipped by 8 bases and J by 6 bases, with 14 bases between them. This CDR3 has 13 residues. Germline CDR1 is SEHNR and CDR2 is FQNEAQ (reference sequence).

This clone was seen a single time. The chain uses TRBV27 and TRBJ2-7; no definite D call. The germline CDR1 and CDR2 sequences are MNHEY and SMNVEV (reference sequence). The CDR3 has 14 residues. V lost 6 bases and J lost 1, with 13 bases in between. The chain's CDR3 is CASSTVGTSYEQYF. CDR3 nucleotide sequence: TGTGCCAGCAGCACTGTCGGAACATCCTACGAGCAGTACTTC.

V is TRBV10-3 and J is TRBJ2-3, with a tentative D call TRBD1 (5 bases). Trimming took 6 bases from V and 2 from J, leaving 9 bases between them. Germline V gene lookup returns CDR1 ENHRY and CDR2 SYGVKD. CDR3 length equals 13 residues. CDR3 bases: TGTGCCATCAGGCAGACAGTCACAGATACGCAGTATTTT. It codes for CAIRQTVTDTQYF.

The chain is built from TRBV10-1 and TRBJ1-1; 8 bases are a match to TRBD1. Germline lookup yields CDR1 WNHNN and CDR2 SYGVQD (reference sequence). The V gene end was trimmed by 6 bases and the J gene end by 5 bases; junction bases not matched to a gene: 8. This CDR3 has 14 amino acids. CDR3 sequence (DNA): TGCGCCAGCAGCCGGGGGACAGGTGGAACTGAAGCTTTCTTT. Protein product: CASSRGTGGTEAFF.

This rearrangement joins TRBV6-5 to TRBJ1-4; 7 nucleotides agree with TRBD1. CDR3 size: 15 residues. Germline loops: CDR1 MNHEY, CDR2 SVGAGI. J was trimmed by 2 bases and V by 6 bases; bases with no gene match: 6. Here the CDR3 DNA reads TGTGCCAGCAGCCTCTCGACAGGGACTAATGAAAAACTGTTTTTT. Amino acid sequence: CASSLSTGTNEKLFF.

The V gene is TRBV11-2, the J gene TRBJ1-1, with D perhaps matching TRBD1 (5 bases). The CDR3 is 16 residues long. V was cut by 6 bases and J by 0 bases, with 17 bases left in between. Germline V gene data show CDR1 as SGHAT and CDR2 as FQNNGV. In nucleotides, the CDR3 is TGTGCCAGCAGTTTCCTCCTGGGGCGGTTGAACACTGAAGCTTTCTTT. It is translated as CASSFLLGRLNTEAFF.